In its sample, the clone carrying this T cell receptor beta chain was seen a few times. A second PCR of roughly 7 to 11 cycles used a sample-barcoded 5' primer and a J-beta primer mix. One entry per CDR3 protein results from TCRdb running MiXCR on the 5' RACE reads. Among roughly 1.6 million distinct CDR3 sequences listed, approximately 32% were seen once. Per the germline V gene, CDR1 is DFQATT and CDR2 is SNEGSKA (reference sequence). CDR3 size: 16 residues. With V trimmed by 0 bases and J by 6 bases, 8 bases remained unmatched. The sample originates from a study of blood T cells in healthy people across ages.

The sample comprised blood. The source is a woman aged 30 to 39 in good health. This chain connects TRBV20-1 to TRBJ2-3; 11 nucleotides line up with TRBD2. The CDR3 region is CSARDRLAGGWDTQYF. CDR3 DNA: TGCAGTGCTAGAGATCGCCTAGCGGGAGGTTGGGATACGCAGTATTTT.